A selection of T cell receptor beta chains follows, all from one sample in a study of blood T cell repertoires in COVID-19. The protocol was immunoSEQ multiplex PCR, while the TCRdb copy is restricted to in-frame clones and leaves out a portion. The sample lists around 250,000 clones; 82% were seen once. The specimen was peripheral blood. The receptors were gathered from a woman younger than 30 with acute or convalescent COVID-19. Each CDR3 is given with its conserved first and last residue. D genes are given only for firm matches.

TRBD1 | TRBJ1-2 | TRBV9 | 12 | CASSLTGGGYTF | TGTGCCAGCAGCTTGACAGGGGGCGGCTACACCTTC
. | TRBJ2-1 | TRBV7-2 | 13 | CASSLAGGVAYFF | TGTGCCAGCAGCTTAGCGGGAGGTGTTGCTTATTTCTTC
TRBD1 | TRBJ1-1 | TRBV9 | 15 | CASSRGQGRNTEAFF | TGTGCCAGCAGCAGAGGACAGGGGAGGAACACTGAAGCTTTCTTT
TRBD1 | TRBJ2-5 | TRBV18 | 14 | CASSLRQGGETQYF | TGTGCCAGCTCACTCCGACAGGGGGGCGAGACCCAGTACTTC
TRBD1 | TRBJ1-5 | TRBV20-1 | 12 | CSASQGDQPQHF | TGCAGTGCTAGTCAGGGGGATCAGCCCCAGCATTTT
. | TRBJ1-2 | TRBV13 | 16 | CASSLKYHRDGYGYTF | TGTGCCAGCAGCTTAAAGTACCACAGGGACGGCTATGGCTACACCTTC
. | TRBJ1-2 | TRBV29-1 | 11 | CSARLVDGYTF | TGCAGCGCCCGACTTGTGGATGGCTACACCTTC
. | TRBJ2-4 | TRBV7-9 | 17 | CASSNSVGGGAKNIQYF | TGTGCCAGCAGCAATTCAGTTGGTGGAGGGGCCAAAAACATTCAGTACTTC
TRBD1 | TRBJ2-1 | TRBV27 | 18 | CASSQRLPGQGTYNEQFF | TGTGCCAGCAGCCAACGCCTCCCGGGACAGGGTACCTACAATGAGCAGTTCTTC
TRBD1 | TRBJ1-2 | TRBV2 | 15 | CASPLGQGVNYGYTF | TGTGCCAGCCCCCTGGGCCAGGGGGTTAACTATGGCTACACCTTC
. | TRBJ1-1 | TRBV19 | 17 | CASSIGVPRAGDPEAFF | TGTGCCAGTAGTATAGGGGTCCCTCGCGCAGGGGACCCTGAAGCTTTCTTT
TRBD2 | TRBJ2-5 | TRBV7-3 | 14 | CASSLIAGEETQYF | TGTGCCAGCAGCTTAATAGCGGGAGAAGAGACCCAGTACTTC